This T cell receptor beta chain originates from a study of immune characterization of retroperitoneal liposarcoma (dated by TCRdb to between 2019 and 2020). Receptor libraries were prepared by PCR. TCRdb records NextSeq 500 as the sequencer. TCRdb applied fastp at Q25 and MiXCR to the public reads, then kept only in-frame beta chains. Entries that share a CDR3 protein sequence are merged under the most common genes and DNA. For this sample there are about 10,000 distinct CDR3 sequences; under 35% appear just once. The ten largest account for roughly 9.5% of the sample. The cysteine opens and the phenylalanine closes a CDR3 of 14 amino acids. Only CDR3 DNA remains: 42 bases, in frame from the first base. Based on the germline V gene, the CDR1 and CDR2 sequences are SGHVT and SQSDAQ. V is cut by 5 bases and J by 1 base, and the space between the germline ends is 11 bases. As to this clonotype: The antigen this receptor binds is unknown. The input lacks base qualities; no much larger clone sits a single base away.

The receptor's source is a female donor with retroperitoneal liposarcoma. The receptor chain draws on TRBV7-4 and TRBJ1-1; the D gene is not confidently resolved. The sequenced sample was tumor tissue. The CDR3 sequence is CASSLPPGNTEAFF. The nucleotide sequence is given as TGTGCCAGCAGCCTGCCCCCAGGGAACACTGAAGCTTTCTTT.